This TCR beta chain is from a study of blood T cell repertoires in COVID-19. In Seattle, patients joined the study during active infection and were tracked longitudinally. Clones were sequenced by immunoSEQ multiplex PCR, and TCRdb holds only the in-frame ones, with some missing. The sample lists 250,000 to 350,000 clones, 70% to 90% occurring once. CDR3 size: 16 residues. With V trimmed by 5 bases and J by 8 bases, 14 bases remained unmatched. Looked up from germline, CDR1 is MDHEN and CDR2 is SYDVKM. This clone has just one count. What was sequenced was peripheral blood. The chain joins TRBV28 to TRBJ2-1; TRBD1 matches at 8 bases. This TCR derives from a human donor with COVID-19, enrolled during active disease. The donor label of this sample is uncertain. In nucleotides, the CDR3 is TGTGCCAGCAGTCGTCTTGACAGGGGCGATCGGTATGAGCAGTTCTTC. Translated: CASSRLDRGDRYEQFF.